This entry is about one TCR beta chain. Using immunoSEQ multiplex PCR, the repertoire was profiled, and TCRdb retains in-frame clones only, with some absent. The sample records under 40,000 clones, about nine tenths being singletons. J was trimmed by 3 bases and V by 0 bases; bases with no gene match: 2. CDR1 and CDR2 from the germline V gene are SGHNT and YYREEE (reference sequence). This CDR3 is built from 14 residues. These data originate in a study of T cell changes during pregnancy in multiple sclerosis. Sequencing used CD8+ T cells from peripheral blood mononuclear cells, obtained before pregnancy. This chain connects TRBV5-4 to TRBJ2-7; 8 positions match TRBD1. This clonotype was sampled from a female donor with multiple sclerosis, enrolled in a pregnancy study. The CDR3: CASSLGQGNYEQYF. The CDR3 DNA follows: TGTGCCAGCAGCTTGGGACAGGGGAACTACGAGCAGTACTTC.